This T cell receptor (beta chain) was sequenced in a study of vaccination effects on CD4 cells after COVID-19. Study-wide points: The study enrolled few convalescent patients and sampled no early post-infection timepoints.

Concerning this clone itself: Antigen: not known.

Before sequencing took place, the ViraFEST assay used viral peptide pools to expand antigen-specific CD4+ T cells. Following an approximately ten-day culture, CD4+ T cells were purified. Participants completed two doses of the BNT162b2 or mRNA-1273 vaccine. This table comes from immunoSEQ multiplex PCR, and its TCRdb copy is limited to in-frame clones, with some not included. The sample consists of about 80,000 clones, 77% of them appearing once. J gave up 8 bases and V 2 bases, and 7 bases lay outside the gene matches. Per germline, CDR1 LGHDT and CDR2 YNNKEL (reference sequence). The CDR3 has 14 amino acids.

The sample was CD4+ T cells from PBMCs cultured with HCoV-OC43 spike peptides, taken after COVID-19 vaccination. Subset in this sample: HCoV-OC43 spike overlapping peptide pool stimulation. The chain has TRBV3-1 (or the pseudogene TRBV3-2) and TRBJ2-3; 7 bases match TRBD1. This receptor was identified in a human donor who received a COVID-19 vaccine. The CDR3 DNA follows: TGTGCCAGCAGCCAAAGAAGTCAGGGGGTTACGCAGTATTTT. This encodes CASSQRSQGVTQYF.